These 9 T cell receptor beta chains originate from one sample sequenced in a study of blood T cell repertoires in COVID-19. The assay was immunoSEQ multiplex PCR, and TCRdb's table has in-frame clones only and misses some. In the table there are under 80,000 clones, 70% to 80% of which are singletons. Sequences were obtained from peripheral blood. The receptors were sampled from a human donor in a cohort sampled during active COVID-19.

The J gene is TRBJ1-4, the V gene TRBV6-5, with 7 bases aligning to TRBD1. With 2 bases clipped from V and 8 bases from J, the junction kept 2 bases outside the gene matches. The CDR3 contains 13 residues. Germline assignment: CDR1 MNHEY and CDR2 SVGAGI. For the CDR3, the DNA is TGTGCCAGCAGTTACGACAGGGTAGAAAAACTGTTTTTT. Its protein is CASSYDRVEKLFF.

V and J are TRBV20-1 and TRBJ2-1; 13 nucleotides line up with TRBD2. The CDR3 is 15 amino acids. V gave up 3 bases and J gave up 3 bases; unmatched junction bases: 2. The germline V gene encodes CDR1 DFQATT and CDR2 SNEGSKA (reference sequence). The CDR3 protein is CSASTSGRGYNEQFF. The CDR3 DNA reads TGCAGTGCTAGTACTAGCGGGAGGGGCTACAATGAGCAGTTCTTC.

The chain combines TRBV6-6 with TRBJ1-5, with D possibly TRBD1 on 5 matching bases. V was clipped by 5 bases and J by 7 bases, with 15 bases between them. The CDR3 spans 14 residues. Germline-derived CDR1 and CDR2 are MNHNY and SVGAGI (reference sequence). CDR3 residues: CASSQVAGVQPQHF. CDR3 DNA: TGTGCCAGCAGTCAGGTGGCGGGGGTGCAGCCCCAGCATTTT.

The chain combines TRBV19 with TRBJ1-6; D may be TRBD1 (5 bases). Germline CDR1 and CDR2: LNHDA and SQIVND (reference sequence). The CDR3 covers 14 residues. Trimming left V 6 bases short and J 7 bases short, with 13 bases between. This CDR3 reads CASRGGTWNSPLHF. As DNA, the CDR3 is TGTGCCAGTAGGGGGGGGACTTGGAATTCACCCCTCCACTTT.

The rearrangement links TRBV7-2 to TRBJ2-1; 7 nucleotides agree with TRBD1. Germline lookup yields CDR1 SGHTA and CDR2 FQGNSA. V lost 5 bases and J lost 7; bases outside the gene matches: 17. The CDR3 is 17 amino acids. The CDR3 nucleotides are TGTGCCAGCAGCCCGAAAAAGGGACAGTCCTTCTGGAATGAGCAGTTCTTC. Translation gives CASSPKKGQSFWNEQFF.

The rearrangement uses TRBV11-2 and TRBJ1-4; D gene ambiguous. The V gene lost 8 bases and the J gene lost 7 bases, with 20 bases spanning the gap. The CDR3 has 15 residues. The V gene's germline CDR1 is SGHAT and CDR2 FQNNGV. The CDR3 here is CASQRGRLGGEKLFF. The CDR3 DNA is TGTGCCAGCCAGAGAGGGCGCCTTGGTGGTGAAAAACTGTTTTTT.

Details on this clone: Compared with germline, one end of the junction differs, possibly owing to a read error. This chain connects TRBV7-9 to TRBJ2-1; D gene ambiguous. CDR1 SEHNR and CDR2 FQNEAQ come from the germline V gene (reference sequence). The CDR3 consists of 12 residues. CDR3 coding DNA: TGTGCCAGCAGCCCCATCGGTCATGGTCTGATCTTC. This sequence encodes CASSPIGHGLIF.

The chain is built from TRBV6-5 and TRBJ2-7; no clear D. Germline V gene lookup returns CDR1 MNHEY and CDR2 SVGAGI. The germline V and J ends were trimmed by 5 bases and 6 bases, with 20 bases remaining between them. CDR3 length equals 15 residues. The CDR3 protein is CASSTRHQQHSEQYF. The CDR3 DNA follows: TGTGCCAGCAGTACCCGACACCAGCAACACTCCGAGCAGTACTTC.

CDR3: CASSIRFIQGTIYGYTF. CDR3 sequence (DNA): TGTGCCAGTAGTATTAGGTTTATACAAGGGACAATCTATGGCTACACCTTC. The rearrangement joins TRBV19 to TRBJ1-2; D might be TRBD1 (6 bases). Germline V gene lookup returns CDR1 LNHDA and CDR2 SQIVND (reference sequence). This CDR3 has 17 amino acids. V lost 3 bases to trimming and J lost 4 bases, with 21 bases between them.